This T cell receptor (beta chain) originates from a study of blood T cell repertoires in COVID-19. The wider study: The United States, Italy and Spain were the sources of the acute and convalescent COVID-19 samples. T cells, B-cell-depleted T cells, or PBMCs provided the cDNA or gDNA that served as material.

In the original processing: Counts of nucleated cells, estimated from reference gene primer amplification, were obtained. Assay used: immunoSEQ multiplex PCR; TCRdb lists only in-frame clones, some missing. That table is the source of V, J and clone size, and D and trimming were worked out from the DNA. Seen here are about 240,000 clones, roughly 82% observed once, and the top ten hold 10% to 15%. Germline CDR1 LGHDT, CDR2 YNNKEL (reference sequence). Trimming at V came to 4 bases and at J to 0 bases, leaving 4 bases not matched to a gene. There are 17 residues in the CDR3. The chain couples TRBV3-1 (or the pseudogene TRBV3-2) to TRBJ2-2, with 11 bases that match TRBD2. This sequence was found in an elderly man with acute or convalescent COVID-19. The specimen sequenced was peripheral blood. In DNA, the CDR3 is TGTGCCAGCAGCCGGGCTAGCGGGGGGTCGAACACCGGGGAGCTGTTTTTT. Residues: CASSRASGGSNTGELFF.